These 13 T cell receptor beta chains share one sample of origin, sequenced in a study of regulatory T cells in long-lasting Graves disease. Described time point: newly diagnosed GD, antithyroid drugs for less than 3 months. From PBMCs, RNA was extracted and then used to make the TCR library. Building of the TCR beta libraries involved iRepertoire HTBI primers and Arm-PCR of CDR3 regions. MiXCR, run by TCRdb on the multiplex PCR reads, gives a single entry per CDR3 protein. The table has some 490,000 distinct CDR3 sequences, more than 10% seen once. The same data also went into a second study, on T cells in Graves' hyperthyroidism and ophthalmopathy.

This specimen was peripheral blood mononuclear cells (PBMCs), taken at new diagnosis, from a patient treated with antithyroid drugs. All receptors derive from a woman aged 25 to 39 with Graves disease.

This rearrangement joins TRBV11-2 to TRBJ1-5, with D uncertain. Trimming pared 3 bases from V and 5 bases from J, leaving 8 bases between. This CDR3 contains 13 residues. In germline, CDR1 is SGHAT, CDR2 FQNNGV. The DNA for the CDR3 is TGTGCCAGCAGCTTTGAAAGTTATCAGCCCCAGCATTTT. It is translated as CASSFESYQPQHF.

For this clonotype: A read error is likely here: a far larger clone is one base away. This sequence joins TRBV7-2 and TRBJ2-7; 9 bases match TRBD2. CDR1 is SGHTA, CDR2 FQGNSA, per germline. This CDR3 contains 15 residues. J lost 5 bases, V lost 1 base, and 6 bases had no gene match. The CDR3 DNA reads TGTGCCAGCAGCTTAGGACTAGCGGTATATGACGAGCAGTACTTC. Its protein product is CASSLGLAVYDEQYF.

In regard to this clonotype: It is unclear where the CDR3 begins or ends on the DNA, so no DNA is shown, and the CDR3 is as TCRdb lists it. The rearrangement links TRBV2 to TRBJ2-3; the DNA was not used to check the table's D call, TRBD1. CDR1 SNHLY and CDR2 FYNNEI come from the germline V gene. The length of the CDR3 is 21 amino acids, counting both ends. The CDR3 spells CASREREADIQYFGAGDTQYF.

This clonotype occurred a few times. This chain joins TRBV7-9 and TRBJ2-3, with D possibly matching TRBD2 (5 bases). Germline CDR1 is SEHNR and CDR2 is FQNEAQ (reference sequence). Trimming cost V 0 bases and J 7 bases, with 11 bases left between them. This CDR3 has 14 amino acids. Here the CDR3 reads CASSLAGGAYTQYF. CDR3 sequence (DNA): TGTGCCAGCAGCTTAGCAGGAGGAGCCTATACGCAGTATTTT.

This clonotype was counted ten times or more. The chain uses TRBV6-1 and TRBJ2-2; tentatively, D is TRBD2 (5 bases). The germline V gene encodes CDR1 MNHNS and CDR2 SASEGT. V lost 7 bases and J lost 6, with 18 bases in between. The CDR3 consists of 15 residues. The CDR3 region is CASMALDSGPGELFF. For the CDR3, the DNA is TGTGCCAGCATGGCACTAGATTCAGGTCCCGGGGAGCTGTTTTTT.

There are many counts of this clonotype. The chain employs TRBV6-5 and TRBJ2-7, with a weak D call TRBD1 (5 bases). CDR1 is MNHEY, CDR2 SVGAGI, per germline. This CDR3 comprises 14 residues. Deletions cut 0 bases from V and 3 bases from J, with 9 bases between. The CDR3 loop reads CASSYSLGVYEQYF. Written as DNA, the CDR3 is TGTGCCAGCAGTTACTCCCTAGGGGTCTACGAGCAGTACTTC.

This chain connects TRBV7-2 to TRBJ2-5; the match to TRBD1 covers 7 bases. The CDR3 has 13 amino acids. V dropped 6 bases and J dropped 4; count of bases not matched to a gene: 5. The germline gives CDR1 SGHTA, CDR2 FQGNSA. DNA for the CDR3: TGTGCCAGCAGAAACAGGGGTGGAGAGACCCAGTACTTC. This gives the protein CASRNRGGETQYF.

This clonotype has a count of ten or more. The CDR3 reads CAISESTTSGRNEQYF. The CDR3 bases are TGTGCCATCAGTGAGTCCACGACTAGCGGGAGGAACGAGCAGTACTTC. V usage is TRBV10-3 and J usage is TRBJ2-7, with 13 bases fitting TRBD2. The germline gives CDR1 ENHRY, CDR2 SYGVKD. V lost 0 bases and J lost 5; bases outside the gene matches: 4. The CDR3 sequence is 16 residues long.

This clonotype was seen many times. This rearrangement joins TRBV20-1 to TRBJ2-5; D tentatively fits TRBD1 or TRBD2 (7 bases each). V lost 6 bases to trimming and J lost 7 bases, with 18 bases between them. The CDR3 covers 13 residues. Germline CDR1 reads DFQATT; CDR2 reads SNEGSKA (reference sequence). The CDR3 region is CSAEGGGGWTQYF. DNA for the CDR3: TGCAGTGCGGAGGGGGGAGGGGGCTGGACCCAGTACTTC.

This clonotype was seen a handful of times. A much larger clone is a single base away; this may be a read error. This chain uses TRBV11-3 with TRBJ2-7; D ambiguous. CDR3 length: 17 residues. CDR1 and CDR2 (germline): SGHNT, YENEEA. The CDR3 DNA is TGTGCCAGCAGCTTTAGGACGGTCCGGATGGGCTCCCACGAGCAGTACTTC. It specifies CASSFRTVRMGSHEQYF.

To note about this clonotype: This may be a read error, as it is one base from a much larger clone. The CDR3 carries no conserved terminal phenylalanine or tryptophan, so it likely arises from a read error. This chain links TRBV30 with TRBJ2-7; D not resolved. The CDR3 is made up of 14 amino acids. The V end lost 4 bases, the J end lost 4 bases, and 17 bases lay between the germline ends. The germline CDR1 and CDR2 sequences are GTSNPN and SVGIG (reference sequence). CDR3 nucleotide sequence: TGTGCCTGGATTGTTCCCGGGTCCAAGTACGAGCAGTACCTC. Translation: CAWIVPGSKYEQYL.

The V and J genes are TRBV13 and TRBJ2-1; TRBD2 matches at 8 bases. With 5 bases clipped from V and 5 bases from J, the junction kept 2 bases outside the gene matches. The V gene's germline CDR1 is PRHDT and CDR2 FYEKMQ (reference sequence). The CDR3 length is 13 residues. The CDR3 sequence is CASSISGNNEQFF. In DNA, the CDR3 is TGTGCCAGCAGCATTAGCGGGAACAATGAGCAGTTCTTC.

At least ten counts were recorded for this clonotype. The chain couples TRBV20-1 to TRBJ2-3; the match to TRBD2 covers 8 bases. CDR1 is DFQATT and CDR2 is SNEGSKA in the germline V gene (reference sequence). The V gene end was trimmed by 8 bases and the J gene end by 3 bases; junction bases not matched to a gene: 10. This CDR3 contains 14 residues. In DNA form, the CDR3 reads TGCAGTCCTACCCCCAGCGGGAGAACAGATACGCAGTATTTT. Translated: CSPTPSGRTDTQYF.